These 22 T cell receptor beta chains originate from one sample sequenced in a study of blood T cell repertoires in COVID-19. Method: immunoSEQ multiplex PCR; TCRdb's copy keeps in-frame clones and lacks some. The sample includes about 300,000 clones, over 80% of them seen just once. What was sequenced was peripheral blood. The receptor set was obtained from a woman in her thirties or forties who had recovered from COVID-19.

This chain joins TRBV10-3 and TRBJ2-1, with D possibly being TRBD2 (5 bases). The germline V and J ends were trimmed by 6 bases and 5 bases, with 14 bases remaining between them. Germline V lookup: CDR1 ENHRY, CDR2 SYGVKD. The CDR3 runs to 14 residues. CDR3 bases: TGTGCCATCAGGACCTGGGCGGGTCACAATGAGCAGTTCTTC. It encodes CAIRTWAGHNEQFF.

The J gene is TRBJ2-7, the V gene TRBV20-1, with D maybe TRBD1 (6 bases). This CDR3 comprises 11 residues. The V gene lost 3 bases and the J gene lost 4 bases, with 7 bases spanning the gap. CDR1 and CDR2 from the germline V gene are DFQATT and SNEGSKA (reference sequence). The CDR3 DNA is TGCAGTGCTAGGGACAGTTACGAGCAGTACTTC. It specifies CSARDSYEQYF.

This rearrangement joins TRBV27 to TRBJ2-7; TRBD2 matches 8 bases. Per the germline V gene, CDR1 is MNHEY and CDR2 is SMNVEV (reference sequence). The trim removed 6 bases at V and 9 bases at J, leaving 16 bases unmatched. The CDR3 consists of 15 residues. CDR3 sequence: CASSPTPGGLAGQYF. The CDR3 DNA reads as TGTGCCAGCAGCCCCACCCCGGGGGGGCTCGCGGGGCAGTACTTC.

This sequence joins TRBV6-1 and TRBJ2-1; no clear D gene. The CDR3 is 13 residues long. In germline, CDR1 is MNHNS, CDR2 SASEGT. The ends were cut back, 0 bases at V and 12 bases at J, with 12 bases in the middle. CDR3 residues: CASSEAVLLPQFF. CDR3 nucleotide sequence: TGTGCCAGCAGTGAAGCGGTCCTCCTACCGCAGTTCTTC.

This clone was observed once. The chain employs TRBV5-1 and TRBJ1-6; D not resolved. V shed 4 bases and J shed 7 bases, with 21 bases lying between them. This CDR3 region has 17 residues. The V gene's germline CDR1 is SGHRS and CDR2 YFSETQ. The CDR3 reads CASSLGDPSRENSPLHF. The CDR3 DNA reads TGCGCCAGCAGCCTCGGGGATCCGAGCCGGGAGAATTCACCCCTCCACTTT.

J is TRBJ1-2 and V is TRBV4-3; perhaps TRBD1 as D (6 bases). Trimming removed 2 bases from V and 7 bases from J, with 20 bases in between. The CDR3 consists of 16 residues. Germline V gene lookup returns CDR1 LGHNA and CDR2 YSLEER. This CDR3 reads CASSQHRTVSAVGYTF. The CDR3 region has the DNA TGCGCCAGCAGCCAACACAGGACAGTTTCAGCGGTTGGCTACACCTTC.

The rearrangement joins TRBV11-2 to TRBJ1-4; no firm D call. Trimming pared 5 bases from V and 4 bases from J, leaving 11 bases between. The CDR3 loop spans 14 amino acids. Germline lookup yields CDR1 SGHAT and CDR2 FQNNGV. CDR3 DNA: TGTGCCAGCAGCCCCGGGGTGGTTAATGAAAAACTGTTTTTT. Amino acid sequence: CASSPGVVNEKLFF.

DNA of the CDR3: TGTGCCAGCAGCGTAGATGACAGGGATTATGGCTACACCTTC. Its translation is CASSVDDRDYGYTF. The chain links TRBV9 to TRBJ1-2, with 7 bases aligning to TRBD1. Germline loops: CDR1 SGDLS, CDR2 YYNGEE. Trimming removed 0 bases from V and 5 bases from J; junction bases left unmatched: 4. There are 14 residues in the CDR3.

The CDR3 region has the DNA TGTGCCAGCAGCTTAGTCCGGGACAGGGGGTACCTTTTATGCGAGAACACTGAAGCTTTCTTT. Its protein is CASSLVRDRGYLLCENTEAFF. The V gene is TRBV7-6, the J gene TRBJ1-1; TRBD1 agrees at 11 bases. The V and J ends lost 1 base and 1 base, in that order; junction bases with no gene match: 17. CDR3 length: 21 residues. The germline V gene has CDR1 SGHVS and CDR2 FNYEAQ.

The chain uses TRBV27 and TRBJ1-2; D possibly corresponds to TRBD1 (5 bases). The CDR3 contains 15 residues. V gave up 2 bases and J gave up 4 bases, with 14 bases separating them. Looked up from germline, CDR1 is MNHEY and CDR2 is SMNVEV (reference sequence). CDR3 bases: TGTGCCAGCAGTTTAACCCTAGACAGAGCCTATGGCTACACCTTC. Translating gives CASSLTLDRAYGYTF.

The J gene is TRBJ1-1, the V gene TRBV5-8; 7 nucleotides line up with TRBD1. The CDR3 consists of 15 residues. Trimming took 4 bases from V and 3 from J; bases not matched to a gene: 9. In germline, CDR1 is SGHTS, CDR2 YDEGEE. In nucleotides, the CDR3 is TGTGCCAGCAGCCCCGGAAGGGGGCGAGACACTGAAGCTTTCTTT. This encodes CASSPGRGRDTEAFF.

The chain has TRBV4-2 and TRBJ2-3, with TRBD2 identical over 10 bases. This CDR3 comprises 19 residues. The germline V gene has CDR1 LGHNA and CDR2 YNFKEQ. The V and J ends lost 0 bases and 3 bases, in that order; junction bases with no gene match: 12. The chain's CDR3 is CASSQDPSGTSDRTDTQYF. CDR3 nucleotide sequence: TGTGCCAGCAGCCAAGATCCATCCGGGACTAGCGATCGGACAGATACGCAGTATTTT.

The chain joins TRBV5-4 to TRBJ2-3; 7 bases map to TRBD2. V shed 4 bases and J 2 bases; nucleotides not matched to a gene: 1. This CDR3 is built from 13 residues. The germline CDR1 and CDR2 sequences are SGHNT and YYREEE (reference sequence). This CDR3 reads CASSRGDTDTQYF. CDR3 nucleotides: TGTGCCAGCAGCCGGGGGGACACAGATACGCAGTATTTT.

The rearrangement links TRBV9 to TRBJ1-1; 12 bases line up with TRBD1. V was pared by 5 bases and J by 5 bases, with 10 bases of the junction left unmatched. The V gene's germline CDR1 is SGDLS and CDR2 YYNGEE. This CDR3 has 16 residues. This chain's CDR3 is CASRPGQGAGRTEAFF. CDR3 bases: TGTGCCAGCAGACCGGGACAGGGGGCAGGTAGGACTGAAGCTTTCTTT.

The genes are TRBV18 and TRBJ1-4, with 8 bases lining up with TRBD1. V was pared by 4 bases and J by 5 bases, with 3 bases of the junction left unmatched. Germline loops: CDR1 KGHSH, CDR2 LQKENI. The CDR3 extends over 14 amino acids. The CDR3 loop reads CASSRQGTNEKLFF. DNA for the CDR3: TGTGCCAGCTCACGACAGGGGACAAATGAAAAACTGTTTTTT.

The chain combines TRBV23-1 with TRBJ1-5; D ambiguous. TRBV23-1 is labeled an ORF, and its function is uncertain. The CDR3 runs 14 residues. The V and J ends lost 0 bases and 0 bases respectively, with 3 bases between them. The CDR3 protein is CASSQSRSNQPQHF. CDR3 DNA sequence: TGCGCCAGCAGTCAATCCCGTAGCAATCAGCCCCAGCATTTT.

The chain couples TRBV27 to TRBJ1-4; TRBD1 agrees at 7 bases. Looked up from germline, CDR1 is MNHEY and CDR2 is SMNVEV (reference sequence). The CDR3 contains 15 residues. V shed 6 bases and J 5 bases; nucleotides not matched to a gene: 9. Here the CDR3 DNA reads TGTGCCAGCAGCCTTTACAGGGGAATAAATGAAAAACTGTTTTTT. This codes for CASSLYRGINEKLFF.

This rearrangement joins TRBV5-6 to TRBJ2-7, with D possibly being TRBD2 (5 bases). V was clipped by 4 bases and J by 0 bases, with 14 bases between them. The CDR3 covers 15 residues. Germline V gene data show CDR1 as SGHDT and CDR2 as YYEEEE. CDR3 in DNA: TGTGCCAGCAGCGCAGGAGCGGCCTACTCCTACGAGCAGTACTTC. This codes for CASSAGAAYSYEQYF.

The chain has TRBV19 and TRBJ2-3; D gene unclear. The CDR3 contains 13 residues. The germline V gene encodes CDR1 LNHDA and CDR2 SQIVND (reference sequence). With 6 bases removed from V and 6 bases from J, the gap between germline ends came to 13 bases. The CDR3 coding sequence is TGTGCCAGTAGGCCCGGCGGCCAGGATACGCAGTATTTT. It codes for CASRPGGQDTQYF.

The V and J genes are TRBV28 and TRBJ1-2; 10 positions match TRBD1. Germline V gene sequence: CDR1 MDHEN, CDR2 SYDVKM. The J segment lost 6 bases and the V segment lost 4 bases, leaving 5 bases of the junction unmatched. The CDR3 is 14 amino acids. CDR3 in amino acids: CASSSAGTGDGYTF. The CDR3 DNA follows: TGTGCCAGCAGTTCCGCCGGGACAGGGGATGGCTACACCTTC.

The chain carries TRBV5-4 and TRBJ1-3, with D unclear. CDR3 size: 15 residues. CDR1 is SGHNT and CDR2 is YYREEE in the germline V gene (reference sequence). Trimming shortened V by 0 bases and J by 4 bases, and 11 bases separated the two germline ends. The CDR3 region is CASSLGGQRGNTIYF. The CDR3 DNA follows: TGTGCCAGCAGCTTGGGTGGTCAGCGGGGAAACACCATATATTTT.

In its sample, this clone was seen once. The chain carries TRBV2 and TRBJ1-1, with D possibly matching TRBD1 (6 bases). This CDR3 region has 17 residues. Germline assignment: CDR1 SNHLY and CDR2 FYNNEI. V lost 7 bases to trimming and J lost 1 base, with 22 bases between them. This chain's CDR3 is CASTDFLGPQGNTEAFF. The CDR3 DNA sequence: TGTGCCAGCACGGACTTTCTAGGCCCACAGGGGAACACTGAAGCTTTCTTT.